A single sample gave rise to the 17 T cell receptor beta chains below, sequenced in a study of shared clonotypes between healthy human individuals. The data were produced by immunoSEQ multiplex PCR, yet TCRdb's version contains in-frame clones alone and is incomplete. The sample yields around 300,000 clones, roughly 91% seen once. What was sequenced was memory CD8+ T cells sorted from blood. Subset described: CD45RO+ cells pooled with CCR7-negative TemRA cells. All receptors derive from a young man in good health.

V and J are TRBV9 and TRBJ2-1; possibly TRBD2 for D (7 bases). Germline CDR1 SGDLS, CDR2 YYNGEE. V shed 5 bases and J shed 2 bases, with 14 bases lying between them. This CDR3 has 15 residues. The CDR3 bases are TGTGCCAGCAGTGAGGGGGGGCTACCCTACAATGAGCAGTTCTTC. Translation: CASSEGGLPYNEQFF.

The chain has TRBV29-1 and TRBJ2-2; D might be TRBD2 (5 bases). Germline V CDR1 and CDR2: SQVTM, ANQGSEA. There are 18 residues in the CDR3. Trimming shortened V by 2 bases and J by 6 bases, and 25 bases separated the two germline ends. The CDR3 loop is CSVERESRRGQRPGELFF. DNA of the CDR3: TGCAGCGTTGAAAGGGAGTCGCGCAGAGGTCAACGGCCCGGGGAGCTGTTTTTT.

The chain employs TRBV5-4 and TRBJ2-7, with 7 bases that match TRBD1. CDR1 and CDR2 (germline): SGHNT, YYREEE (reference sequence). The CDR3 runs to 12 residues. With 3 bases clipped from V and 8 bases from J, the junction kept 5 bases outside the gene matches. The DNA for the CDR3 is TGTGCCAGCAGCTGGCGACAGGGTAAGCAGTACTTC. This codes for CASSWRQGKQYF.

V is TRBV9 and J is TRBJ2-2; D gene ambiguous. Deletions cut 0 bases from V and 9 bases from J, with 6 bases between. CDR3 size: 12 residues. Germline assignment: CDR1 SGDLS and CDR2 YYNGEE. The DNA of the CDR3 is TGTGCCAGCAGCGTAGGGGCCAGGGAGCTGTTTTTT. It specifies CASSVGARELFF.

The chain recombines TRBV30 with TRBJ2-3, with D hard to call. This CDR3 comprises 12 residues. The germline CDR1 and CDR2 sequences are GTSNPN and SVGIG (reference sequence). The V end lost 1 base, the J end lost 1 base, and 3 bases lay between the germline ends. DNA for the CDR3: TGTGCCTGGAGTGGGGGCACAGATACGCAGTATTTT. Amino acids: CAWSGGTDTQYF.

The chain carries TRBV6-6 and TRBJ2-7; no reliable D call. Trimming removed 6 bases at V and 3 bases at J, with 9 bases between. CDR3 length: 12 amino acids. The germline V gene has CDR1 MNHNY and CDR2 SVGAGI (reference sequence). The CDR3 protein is CASSPTIYEQYF. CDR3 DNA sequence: TGTGCCAGCAGCCCGACCATCTACGAGCAGTACTTC.

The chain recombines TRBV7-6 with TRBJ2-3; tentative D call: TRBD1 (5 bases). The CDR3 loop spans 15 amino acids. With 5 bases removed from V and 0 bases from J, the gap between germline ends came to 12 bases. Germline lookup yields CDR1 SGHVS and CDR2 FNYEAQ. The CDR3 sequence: CASSPTPGSTDTQYF. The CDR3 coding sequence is TGTGCCAGCAGCCCAACCCCAGGGAGCACAGATACGCAGTATTTT.

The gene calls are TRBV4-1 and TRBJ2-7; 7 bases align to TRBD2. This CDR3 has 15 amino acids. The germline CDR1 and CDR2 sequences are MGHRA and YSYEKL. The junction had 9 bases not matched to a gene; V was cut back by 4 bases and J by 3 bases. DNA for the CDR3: TGCGCCAGCAGCCCCCATGGAGCGGGGTTCTACGAGCAGTACTTC. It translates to CASSPHGAGFYEQYF.

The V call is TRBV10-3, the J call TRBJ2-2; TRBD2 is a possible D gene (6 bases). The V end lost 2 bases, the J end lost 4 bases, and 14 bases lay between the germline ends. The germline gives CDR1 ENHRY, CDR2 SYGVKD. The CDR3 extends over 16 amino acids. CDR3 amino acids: CAISEATSSFTGELFF. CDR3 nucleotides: TGTGCCATCAGTGAGGCAACTAGCTCTTTCACCGGGGAGCTGTTTTTT.

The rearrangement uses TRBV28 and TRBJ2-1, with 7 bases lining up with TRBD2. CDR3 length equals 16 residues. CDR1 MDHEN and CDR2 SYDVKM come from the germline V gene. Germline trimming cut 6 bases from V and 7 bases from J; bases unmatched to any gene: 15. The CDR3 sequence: CASRPLLATSRNEQFF. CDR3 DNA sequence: TGTGCCAGCAGGCCGTTACTAGCGACCAGTCGAAATGAGCAGTTCTTC.

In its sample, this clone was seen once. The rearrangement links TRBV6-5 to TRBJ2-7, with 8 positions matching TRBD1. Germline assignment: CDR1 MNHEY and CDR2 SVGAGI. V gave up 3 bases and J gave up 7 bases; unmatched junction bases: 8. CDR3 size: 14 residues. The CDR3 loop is CASSYFQGAGEQYF. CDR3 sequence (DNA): TGTGCCAGCAGTTATTTCCAGGGGGCTGGGGAGCAGTACTTC.

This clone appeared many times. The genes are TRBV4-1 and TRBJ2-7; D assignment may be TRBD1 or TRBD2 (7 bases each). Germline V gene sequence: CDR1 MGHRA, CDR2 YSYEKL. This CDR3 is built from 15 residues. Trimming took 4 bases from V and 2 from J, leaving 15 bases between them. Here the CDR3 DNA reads TGCGCCAGCAGCCCAACAGGGGAGGGGGCCTACGAGCAGTACTTC. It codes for CASSPTGEGAYEQYF.

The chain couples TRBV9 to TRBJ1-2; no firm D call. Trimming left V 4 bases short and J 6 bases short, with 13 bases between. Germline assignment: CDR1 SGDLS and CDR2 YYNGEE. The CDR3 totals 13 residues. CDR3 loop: CASSSSWLDGYTF. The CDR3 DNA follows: TGTGCCAGCAGCAGTAGTTGGCTAGATGGCTACACCTTC. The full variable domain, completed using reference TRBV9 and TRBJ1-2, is DSGVTQTPKHLITATGQRVTLRCSPRSGDLSVYWYQQSLDQGLQFLIQYYNGEERAKGNILERFSAQQFPDLHSELNLSSLELGDSALYFCASSSSWLDGYTFGSGTRLTVV.

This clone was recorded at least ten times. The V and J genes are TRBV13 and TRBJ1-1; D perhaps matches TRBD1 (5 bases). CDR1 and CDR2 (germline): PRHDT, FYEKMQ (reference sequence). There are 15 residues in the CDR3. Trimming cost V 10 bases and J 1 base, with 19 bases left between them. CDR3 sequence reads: CATLGTEDPNTEAFF. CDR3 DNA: TGTGCCACCCTAGGGACGGAAGACCCGAACACTGAAGCTTTCTTT. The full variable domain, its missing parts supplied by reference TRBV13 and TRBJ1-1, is AAGVIQSPRHLIKEKRETATLKCYPIPRHDTVYWYQQGPGQDPQFLISFYEKMQSDKGSIPDRFSAQQFSDYHSELNMSSLELGDSALYFCATLGTEDPNTEAFFGQGTRLTVV.

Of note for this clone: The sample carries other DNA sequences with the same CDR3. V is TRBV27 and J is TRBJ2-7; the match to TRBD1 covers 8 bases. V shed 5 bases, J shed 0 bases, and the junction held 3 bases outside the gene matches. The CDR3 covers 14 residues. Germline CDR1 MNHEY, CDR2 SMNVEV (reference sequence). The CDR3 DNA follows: TGTGCCAGCAGTCACAGGGGGTCCTCCTACGAGCAGTACTTC. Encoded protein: CASSHRGSSYEQYF.

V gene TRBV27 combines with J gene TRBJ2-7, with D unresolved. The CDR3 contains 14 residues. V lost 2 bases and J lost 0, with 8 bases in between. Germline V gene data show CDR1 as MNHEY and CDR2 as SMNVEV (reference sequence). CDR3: CASSLLGNSYEQYF. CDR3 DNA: TGTGCCAGCAGTTTACTGGGAAACTCCTACGAGCAGTACTTC.

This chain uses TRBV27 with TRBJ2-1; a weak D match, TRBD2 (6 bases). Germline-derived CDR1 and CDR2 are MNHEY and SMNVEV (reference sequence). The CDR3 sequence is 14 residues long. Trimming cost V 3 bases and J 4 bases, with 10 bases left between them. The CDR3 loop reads CASSLAGMYNEQFF. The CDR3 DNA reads TGTGCCAGCAGTTTGGCGGGAATGTACAATGAGCAGTTCTTC.